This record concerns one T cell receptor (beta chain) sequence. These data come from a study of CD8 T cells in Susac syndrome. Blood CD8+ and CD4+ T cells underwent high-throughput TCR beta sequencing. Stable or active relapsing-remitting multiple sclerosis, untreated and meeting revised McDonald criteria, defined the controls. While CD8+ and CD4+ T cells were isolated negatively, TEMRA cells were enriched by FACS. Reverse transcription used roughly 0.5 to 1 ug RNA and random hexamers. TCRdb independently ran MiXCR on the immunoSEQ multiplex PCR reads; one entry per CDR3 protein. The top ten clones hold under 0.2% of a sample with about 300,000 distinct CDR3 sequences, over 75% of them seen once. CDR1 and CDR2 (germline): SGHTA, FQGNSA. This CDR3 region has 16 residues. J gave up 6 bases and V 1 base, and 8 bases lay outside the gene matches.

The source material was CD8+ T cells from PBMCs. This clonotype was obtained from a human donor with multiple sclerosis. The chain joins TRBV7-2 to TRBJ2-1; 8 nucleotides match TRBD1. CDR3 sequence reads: CASSLVPIGQGNEQFF. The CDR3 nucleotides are TGTGCCAGCAGCTTAGTCCCGATTGGACAGGGCAATGAGCAGTTCTTC.